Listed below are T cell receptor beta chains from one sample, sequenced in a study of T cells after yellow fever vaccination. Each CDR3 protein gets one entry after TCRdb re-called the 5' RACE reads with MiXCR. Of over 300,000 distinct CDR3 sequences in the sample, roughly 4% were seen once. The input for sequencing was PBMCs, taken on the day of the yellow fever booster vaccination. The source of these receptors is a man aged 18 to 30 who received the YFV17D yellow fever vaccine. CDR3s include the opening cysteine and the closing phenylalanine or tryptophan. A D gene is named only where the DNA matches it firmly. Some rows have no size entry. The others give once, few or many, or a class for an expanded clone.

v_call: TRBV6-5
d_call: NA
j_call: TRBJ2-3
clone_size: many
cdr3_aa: CASRYPHSHKYF
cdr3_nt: TGTGCCAGTCGGTACCCCCACAGCCATAAGTATTTT

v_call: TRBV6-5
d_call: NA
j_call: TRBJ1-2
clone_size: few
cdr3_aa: CASSLTGFDGYTF
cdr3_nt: TGTGCCAGCAGCCTAACAGGGTTTGATGGCTACACCTTC

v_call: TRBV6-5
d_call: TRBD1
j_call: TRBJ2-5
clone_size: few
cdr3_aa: CASSYWNRDRGPVEEQQETQYF
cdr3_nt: TGTGCCAGCAGTTACTGGAACCGGGACAGGGGGCCAGTAGAGGAACAACAAGAGACCCAGTACTTC

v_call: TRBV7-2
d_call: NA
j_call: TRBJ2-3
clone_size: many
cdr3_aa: CASSLVRRTDTQYF
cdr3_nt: TGTGCCAGCAGCTTAGTCCGTCGCACAGATACGCAGTATTTT

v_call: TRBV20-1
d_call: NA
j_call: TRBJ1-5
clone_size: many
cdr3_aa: CSALGLGGQPQHF
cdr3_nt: TGCAGTGCTTTAGGACTGGGGGGTCAGCCCCAGCATTTT

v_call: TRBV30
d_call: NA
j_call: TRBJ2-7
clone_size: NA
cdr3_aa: CAWSEGYTYEQYF
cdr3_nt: TGTGCCTGGAGTGAGGGGTATACCTACGAGCAGTACTTC

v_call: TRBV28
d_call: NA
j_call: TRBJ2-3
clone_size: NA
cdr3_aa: CASSTVPYTDTQYF
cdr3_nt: TGTGCCAGCAGTACGGTACCCTACACAGATACGCAGTATTTT

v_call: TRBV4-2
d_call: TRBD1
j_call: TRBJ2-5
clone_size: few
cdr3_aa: CASSQVGQGAETQYF
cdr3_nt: TGTGCCAGCAGCCAAGTTGGACAGGGGGCAGAGACCCAGTACTTC

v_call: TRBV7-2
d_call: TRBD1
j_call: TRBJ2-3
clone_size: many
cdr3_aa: CASSPAWVRGRDTQYF
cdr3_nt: TGTGCCAGCAGCCCCGCGTGGGTCAGGGGGCGAGATACGCAGTATTTT

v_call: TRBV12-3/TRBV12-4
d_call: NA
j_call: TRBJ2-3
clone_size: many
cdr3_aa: CASSKTASTDTQYF
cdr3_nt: TGTGCCAGCAGTAAGACAGCTAGCACAGATACGCAGTATTTT

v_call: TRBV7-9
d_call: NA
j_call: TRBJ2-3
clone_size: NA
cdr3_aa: CASSLQGFATDTQYF
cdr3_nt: TGTGCCAGCAGCCTGCAGGGGTTTGCGACAGATACGCAGTATTTT

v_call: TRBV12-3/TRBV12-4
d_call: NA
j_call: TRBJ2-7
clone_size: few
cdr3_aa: CASSAVTGVGGVKYF
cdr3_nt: TGTGCCAGCAGCGCGGTGACGGGGGTGGGAGGTGTCAAGTACTTC

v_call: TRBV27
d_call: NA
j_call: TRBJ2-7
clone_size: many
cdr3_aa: CASSLSLDHHEQYF
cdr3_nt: TGTGCCAGCAGTTTATCTCTCGATCACCACGAGCAGTACTTC

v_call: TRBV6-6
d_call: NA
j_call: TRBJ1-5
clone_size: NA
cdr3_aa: CASCSGVQPQHF
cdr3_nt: TGTGCCAGCTGTTCGGGGGTACAGCCCCAGCATTTT

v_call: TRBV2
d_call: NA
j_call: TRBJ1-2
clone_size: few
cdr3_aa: CASITGTDGYTF
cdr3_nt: TGTGCCAGCATAACCGGGACCGATGGCTACACCTTC

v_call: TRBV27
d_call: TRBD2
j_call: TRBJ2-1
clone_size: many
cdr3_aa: CASSSSGTRINEQFF
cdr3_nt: TGTGCCAGCAGCTCCTCCGGGACTAGGATTAATGAGCAGTTCTTC

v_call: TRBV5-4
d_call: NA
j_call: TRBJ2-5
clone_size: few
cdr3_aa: CASSLPPGTTQYF
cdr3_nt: TGTGCCAGCAGCTTGCCCCCGGGGACGACCCAGTACTTC

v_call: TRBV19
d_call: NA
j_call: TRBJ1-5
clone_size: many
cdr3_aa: CASSIAQGQQRQPQHF
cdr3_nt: TGTGCCAGTAGTATAGCCCAAGGACAGCAACGACAACCCCAGCATTTT

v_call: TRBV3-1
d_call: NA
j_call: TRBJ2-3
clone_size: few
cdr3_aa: CASSRDLAQYF
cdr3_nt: TGTGCCAGCAGCCGGGACTTGGCGCAGTATTTT

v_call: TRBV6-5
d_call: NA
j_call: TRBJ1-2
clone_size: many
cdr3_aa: CASSYSGREGGYTF
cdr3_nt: TGTGCCAGCAGTTACTCGGGCAGGGAGGGTGGCTACACCTTC

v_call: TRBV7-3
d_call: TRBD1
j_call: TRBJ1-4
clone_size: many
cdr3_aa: CASSRDRYEKLFF
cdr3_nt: TGTGCCAGCAGCAGGGACAGATATGAAAAACTGTTTTTT

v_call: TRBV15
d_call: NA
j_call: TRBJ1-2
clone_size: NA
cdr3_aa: CATSRDPPGEYGYTF
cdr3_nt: TGTGCCACCAGCAGAGACCCCCCAGGGGAATATGGCTACACCTTC

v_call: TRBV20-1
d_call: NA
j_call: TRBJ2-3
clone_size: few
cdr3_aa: CSARDLRRTDTQYF
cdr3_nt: TGCAGTGCTAGAGACCTACGGAGGACAGATACGCAGTATTTT

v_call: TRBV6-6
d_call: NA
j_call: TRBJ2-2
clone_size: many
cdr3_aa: CASSVREGLGNTGELFF
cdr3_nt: TGTGCCAGCAGTGTCAGGGAAGGTCTGGGGAACACCGGGGAGCTGTTTTTT